A selection of T cell receptor beta chains follows, all from one sample in a study of CXCR3-negative and CXCR3-positive naive CD8 T cells. From its re-call of the 5' RACE reads, TCRdb lists each CDR3 protein once, without DNA. The table counts about 39,000 distinct CDR3 sequences; under 10% lies in the top ten. The sequencing sample was made of memory CD8+ T cells from blood. Receptors were obtained from a human donor in good health. Some clones in this sample may be carry-over from other donors' samples. Each CDR3 is given with its conserved first and last residue. Rows give clone size only sometimes, using once, few, many, or a class for an expanded clone.

J,size,V,CDR3
TRBJ1-5,NA,TRBV28,CASTFDRGRSAQPQHF
TRBJ1-1,NA,TRBV20-1,CSARDRILSRNTEAFF
TRBJ2-3,NA,TRBV29-1,CSVESGSLSTDTQYF
TRBJ2-3,NA,TRBV7-9,CASKALTSGVPGDTQYF
TRBJ2-7,NA,TRBV29-1,CSVEDRGNRVAYEQYF
TRBJ2-5,NA,TRBV7-9,CASSLGTSGAMEETQYF
TRBJ2-7,NA,TRBV6-2/TRBV6-3,CASSYADRSPAYEQYF
TRBJ2-5,NA,TRBV2,CASRSSDNQETQYF
TRBJ2-1,NA,TRBV12-3/TRBV12-4,CASSLLAGSTTDEQFF
TRBJ1-2,NA,TRBV4-1,CASSQEGQGGYGYTF
TRBJ2-5,NA,TRBV7-9,CASSLAGTSGGDQETQYF
TRBJ2-5,NA,TRBV10-3,CAISSIGGETQYF
TRBJ1-1,NA,TRBV15,CATSKNGYTEAFF
TRBJ2-1,NA,TRBV7-9,CASSLAVSYEQFF
TRBJ2-7,NA,TRBV7-2,CASSPGLAQEQYF
TRBJ2-5,NA,TRBV28,CASSLPGQGGGETQYF
TRBJ1-2,NA,TRBV27,CASSFLPRGGYTF
TRBJ1-6,NA,TRBV28,CASSQGTADNSPLHF
TRBJ2-3,large,TRBV20-1,CSASDREPDTQYF
TRBJ2-1,NA,TRBV29-1,CSVEEGDGNEQFF
TRBJ2-1,NA,TRBV6-2/TRBV6-3,CASSSTTHNEQFF
TRBJ2-1,NA,TRBV29-1,CSATGGTEQFF
TRBJ2-3,NA,TRBV29-1,CSVDEGGQVTDTQYF
TRBJ2-1,NA,TRBV7-9,CASRLVQGAYNEQFF
TRBJ2-5,NA,TRBV9,CASSATPSQETQYF
TRBJ1-2,NA,TRBV7-9,CASSAPRAGEYGYTF
TRBJ2-7,NA,TRBV29-1,CSGVSDGATSYEQYF
TRBJ2-1,NA,TRBV7-9,CASGLAGKGEQFF
TRBJ2-1,NA,TRBV29-1,CSVEGTPLTGDEQFF
TRBJ1-1,NA,TRBV19,CASSKQGPNTEAFF